The rows below give T cell receptor beta chains drawn from one sample of a study of identical twins. Each CDR3 protein is one row after TCRdb ran MiXCR on the 5' RACE reads. Of about 240,000 distinct CDR3 sequences detected, roughly a tenth appear once; the ten largest clones hold less than 12%. The sequencing input was memory T cells sorted from blood. These receptors were obtained from a man between 45 and 60 years old in good health. The CDR3 runs from the conserved cysteine through the conserved F or W. The order of the fields is D gene, V gene, J gene, clone size, CDR3 DNA, CDR3 protein. D genes are given only for firm matches. Clone size, where shown, is once, few, many, or a class for clones that have expanded.

TRBD2,TRBV6-1,TRBJ2-7,many,TGTGCCAGCAGCCGTAGCGGGAGGGCCTACGAGCAGTACTTC,CASSRSGRAYEQYF
-,TRBV7-2,TRBJ2-3,few,TGTGCCAGCAGCCTGGGGTTCACAGATACGCAGTATTTT,CASSLGFTDTQYF
-,TRBV12-3/TRBV12-4,TRBJ2-1,many,TGTGCCAGCAATATACGGTCTAGCTCCTACAATGAGCAGTTCTTC,CASNIRSSSYNEQFF
-,TRBV5-1,TRBJ2-7,many,TGCGCCAGCAGTGAGACCTTCCCCAACTCCTACGAGCAGTACTTC,CASSETFPNSYEQYF
TRBD1,TRBV5-1,TRBJ2-2,many,TGCGCCAGCAGCTTGAGGGGGCTATCGAACACCGGGGAGCTGTTTTTT,CASSLRGLSNTGELFF
-,TRBV6-5,TRBJ2-2,-,TGTGCCAGCAGTTACACCAGGGGTTTCCCCGGGGAGCTGTTTTTT,CASSYTRGFPGELFF
TRBD1,TRBV29-1,TRBJ2-3,-,TGCAGCGTTGCCGGGACAGGGGACGGCACAGATACGCAGTATTTT,CSVAGTGDGTDTQYF
TRBD1,TRBV3-1,TRBJ1-2,-,TGTGCCAGCAGCCGACGGGACAGGATGACTAACTATGGCTACACCTTC,CASSRRDRMTNYGYTF
-,TRBV4-2,TRBJ1-1,many,TGTGCCAGCAGCCAAGCCGGGGGGAACACTGAAGCTTTCTTT,CASSQAGGNTEAFF
-,TRBV12-3/TRBV12-4,TRBJ1-1,many,TGTGCCAGCAGTTTAGAAACAAGTAACACTGAAGCTTTCTTT,CASSLETSNTEAFF
TRBD1,TRBV5-6,TRBJ2-2,many,TGTGCCAGCAGCTGGACAGGGGGCAGGGTCACCGGGGAGCTGTTTTTT,CASSWTGGRVTGELFF
-,TRBV7-2,TRBJ2-3,-,TGTGCCAGCAGCCGTCGGCAGAATACGCAGTATTTT,CASSRRQNTQYF
-,TRBV14,TRBJ1-5,many,TGTGCCAGCAGCCCGTATGGCAATCAGCCCCAGCATTTT,CASSPYGNQPQHF
-,TRBV7-8,TRBJ2-2,-,TGTGCCAGCAGCTTAAAGTGGGAGGCCGGGGAGCTGTTTTTT,CASSLKWEAGELFF
-,TRBV20-1,TRBJ2-5,many,TGCAGTGCTAGATTCCGGGTTGAGACCCAGTACTTC,CSARFRVETQYF
TRBD1,TRBV5-5,TRBJ2-7,few,TGTGCCAGCAGCTTGACCTGGGGACAGGGGGCCCACGAGCAGTACTTC,CASSLTWGQGAHEQYF